The 16 T cell receptor beta chains below were found in one sample sequenced in a study of beta chain features in type 1 diabetes. Expressed TCRB transcripts got sequenced, as all isolated RNA was reverse transcribed. The repertoire was sequenced with immunoSEQ multiplex PCR; TCRdb's copy has only in-frame clones and lacks some. The data show under 400,000 clones, approximately 12% seen once. Sequenced input: naive CD4+ T cells from blood. The receptor source for this set is a man younger than 35 in good health.

This clone was seen many times. The CDR3 region is CATSRGGSNNEQFF. The CDR3, as DNA: TGTGCCACCAGCAGAGGTGGCAGTAACAATGAGCAGTTCTTC. V and J are TRBV15 and TRBJ2-1; D is undetermined. The germline V gene encodes CDR1 LNHNV and CDR2 YYDKDF (reference sequence). V gave up 1 base and J gave up 5 bases, with 9 bases separating them. This CDR3 contains 14 residues.

V gene TRBV15 combines with J gene TRBJ2-3, with 7 nucleotides matching TRBD2. This CDR3 spans 17 amino acids. Trimming at V came to 2 bases and at J to 2 bases, leaving 10 bases not matched to a gene. Germline V gene sequence: CDR1 LNHNV, CDR2 YYDKDF (reference sequence). The CDR3 loop is CATSRPRLADYTDTQYF. In nucleotides, the CDR3 is TGTGCCACCAGCAGACCCCGGCTAGCGGATTACACAGATACGCAGTATTTT.

This clone has a handful of counts. The chain has TRBV5-1 and TRBJ2-1; TRBD1 aligns across 9 bases. This CDR3 is built from 15 residues. V lost 1 base and J lost 6; bases outside the gene matches: 5. Per the germline V gene, CDR1 is SGHRS and CDR2 is YFSETQ. CDR3 amino acids: CASSLTGGVGNEQFF. The CDR3 region has the DNA TGCGCCAGCAGCTTGACAGGGGGCGTAGGCAATGAGCAGTTCTTC.

The chain carries TRBV5-4 and TRBJ2-2; tentatively, D is TRBD2 (6 bases). V was clipped by 2 bases and J by 1 base, with 9 bases between them. Germline V gene data show CDR1 as SGHNT and CDR2 as YYREEE (reference sequence). The CDR3 has 15 amino acids. The CDR3 DNA sequence: TGTGCCAGCAGCTTCCGGCGGGGGAACACCGGGGAGCTGTTTTTT. Translated, it gives CASSFRRGNTGELFF.

The V gene is TRBV7-2, the J gene TRBJ1-2, with D tentatively TRBD1 (5 bases). Germline CDR1 is SGHTA and CDR2 is FQGNSA. The ends were cut back, 5 bases at V and 6 bases at J, with 16 bases in the middle. CDR3 length equals 14 residues. CDR3 amino acids: CASSGGVAGNGYTF. The CDR3 DNA sequence: TGTGCCAGCAGCGGAGGGGTGGCAGGGAATGGCTACACCTTC.

This clone was counted a few times. The genes are TRBV11-1 and TRBJ2-3, with TRBD1 matching over 8 bases. The CDR3 spans 15 residues. V was pared by 5 bases and J by 1 base, with 5 bases of the junction left unmatched. Germline CDR1 and CDR2: SGHAT and FQDESV (reference sequence). The DNA of the CDR3 is TGTGCCAGCAGCGACCCGGGACAGGGCACAGATACGCAGTATTTT. Translating it yields CASSDPGQGTDTQYF.

There are a few counts of this clone. The rearrangement joins TRBV7-2 to TRBJ2-3; possibly TRBD2 for D (5 bases). V shed 3 bases and J shed 6 bases, with 16 bases lying between them. CDR1 SGHTA and CDR2 FQGNSA come from the germline V gene. The length of the CDR3 is 15 residues. CDR3 DNA: TGTGCCAGCAGCTTTCGGGCGGGTGCAGCGGATACGCAGTATTTT. Encoded protein: CASSFRAGAADTQYF.

This clone occurred a few times. The V gene is TRBV9, the J gene TRBJ2-1, with D unclear. V dropped 4 bases and J dropped 4 bases, with 12 bases sitting between them. The CDR3 contains 14 residues. CDR1 SGDLS and CDR2 YYNGEE come from the germline V gene. The CDR3 protein is CASSSRGGYNEQFF. CDR3 in DNA: TGTGCCAGCAGCTCCCGCGGCGGATACAATGAGCAGTTCTTC. Combining the CDR3 with reference TRBV9 and TRBJ2-1 gives the whole variable domain DSGVTQTPKHLITATGQRVTLRCSPRSGDLSVYWYQQSLDQGLQFLIQYYNGEERAKGNILERFSAQQFPDLHSELNLSSLELGDSALYFCASSSRGGYNEQFFGPGTRLTVL.

This clone was detected a few times. The V call is TRBV5-8, the J call TRBJ1-5, with 8 nucleotides matching TRBD1. The CDR3 length is 14 residues. Looked up from germline, CDR1 is SGHTS and CDR2 is YDEGEE. V shed 4 bases, J shed 4 bases, and the junction held 4 bases outside the gene matches. The CDR3 bases are TGTGCCAGCAGCCGTGACAGGGGTAATCAGCCCCAGCATTTT. Its protein product is CASSRDRGNQPQHF.

The rearrangement joins TRBV4-3 to TRBJ2-7, with D maybe TRBD2 (7 bases). This CDR3 has 18 residues. Germline lookup yields CDR1 LGHNA and CDR2 YSLEER. The germline V and J ends were trimmed by 6 bases and 4 bases, with 28 bases remaining between them. This chain's CDR3 is CASRWEGGFSYEFYEQYF. The DNA for the CDR3 is TGCGCCAGCAGGTGGGAGGGGGGGTTCAGCTATGAATTTTACGAGCAGTACTTC.

The CDR3 coding sequence is TGTGCCAGTAGTACAGACCCTAGCACAGATACGCAGTATTTT. It encodes CASSTDPSTDTQYF. The V call is TRBV19, the J call TRBJ2-3; D is ambiguous. From germline, CDR1 is LNHDA and CDR2 SQIVND (reference sequence). The CDR3 sequence is 14 residues long. Trimming removed 4 bases from V and 0 bases from J, with 8 bases in between.

This clone was observed a handful of times. This CDR3 is CASSPDSLAFNTEAFF. As DNA, the CDR3 is TGTGCCAGCTCACCGGACAGCCTTGCTTTTAACACTGAAGCTTTCTTT. The rearrangement links TRBV18 to TRBJ1-1; D is perhaps TRBD1 (6 bases). Germline V lookup: CDR1 KGHSH, CDR2 LQKENI. V lost 3 bases and J 2 bases, leaving 16 bases between the germline ends. The CDR3 sequence is 16 residues long. The variable domain in full, with the rest retrieved from reference TRBV18 and TRBJ1-1, is NAGVMQNPRHLVRRRGQEARLRCSPMKGHSHVYWYRQLPEEGLKFMVYLQKENIIDESGMPKERFSAEFPKEGPSILRIQQVVRGDSAAYFCASSPDSLAFNTEAFFGQGTRLTVV.

On this clone itself: Germline is not matched at one junction end, which may reflect a read error. The J gene is TRBJ2-2, the V gene TRBV7-7; 10 nucleotides align to TRBD2. The CDR3 totals 16 residues. CDR1 and CDR2 (germline): SSHAT, FNYEAQ (reference sequence). CDR3 region: CASSHRLAGDTGELFF. CDR3 DNA sequence: TGTGCTAGCAGCCATCGGCTAGCGGGAGACACCGGGGAGCTGTTTTTT.

The chain couples TRBV6-4 to TRBJ2-1, with 10 bases matching TRBD2. V lost 3 bases and J lost 4; bases outside the gene matches: 0. This CDR3 is built from 14 residues. CDR1 MRHNA and CDR2 SNTAGT come from the germline V gene. In DNA, the CDR3 is TGTGCCAGCAGTGAACTAGCGGGGTACAATGAGCAGTTCTTC. Translated: CASSELAGYNEQFF.

V is TRBV11-2 and J is TRBJ1-2; 7 positions match TRBD1. V lost 5 bases and J lost 7; bases outside the gene matches: 1. CDR3 length: 11 amino acids. CDR1 is SGHAT, CDR2 FQNNGV, per germline. CDR3 amino acids: CASSDRVGYTF. DNA of the CDR3: TGTGCCAGCAGCGACAGGGTTGGCTACACCTTC. The entire variable domain, with the rest obtained from reference TRBV11-2 and TRBJ1-2, is as follows: EAGVAQSPRYKIIEKRQSVAFWCNPISGHATLYWYQQILGQGPKLLIQFQNNGVVDDSQLPKDRFSAERLKGVDSTLKIQPAKLEDSAVYLCASSDRVGYTFGSGTRLTVV.

The chain uses TRBV18 and TRBJ2-7, with 8 bases aligning to TRBD1. CDR3 length: 17 amino acids. V trimming: 0 bases; J trimming: 2 bases; junction bases outside the gene matches: 9. CDR1 KGHSH and CDR2 LQKENI come from the germline V gene. CDR3 amino acids: CASSPPSGQGIPYEQYF. The CDR3 DNA is TGTGCCAGCTCACCACCTTCCGGACAGGGCATCCCCTACGAGCAGTACTTC. The full variable domain, rest sourced from reference TRBV18 and TRBJ2-7, is NAGVMQNPRHLVRRRGQEARLRCSPMKGHSHVYWYRQLPEEGLKFMVYLQKENIIDESGMPKERFSAEFPKEGPSILRIQQVVRGDSAAYFCASSPPSGQGIPYEQYFGPGTRLTVT.